The 18 T cell receptor beta chains listed next were all sequenced from one sample in a study of blood T cell repertoires in COVID-19. Assay used: immunoSEQ multiplex PCR; TCRdb lists only in-frame clones, some missing. Found here are roughly 230,000 clones, about nine tenths of them singletons; the top ten hold roughly 7.2%. The specimen was PBMCs or T cells enriched from blood (not recorded which). These TCRs come from a man aged 25 to 45 in a cohort exposed to, infected with or recovered from COVID-19 (not recorded which).

The chain recombines TRBV9 with TRBJ1-3; TRBD1 matches 8 bases. The CDR3 consists of 14 residues. The V and J ends lost 4 bases and 2 bases, in that order; junction bases with no gene match: 2. Germline V gene lookup returns CDR1 SGDLS and CDR2 YYNGEE. DNA for the CDR3: TGTGCCAGCAGCTTACAGGGGGCTGGAAACACCATATATTTT. Translating it yields CASSLQGAGNTIYF.

The J gene is TRBJ2-7, the V gene TRBV19, with TRBD1 matching over 7 bases. The CDR3 consists of 14 residues. Germline V gene sequence: CDR1 LNHDA, CDR2 SQIVND (reference sequence). The V segment lost 6 bases and the J segment 5 bases; nucleotides outside the gene matches: 10. As DNA, the CDR3 is TGTGCCAGTAGGTTGCGACAGGGACGCAACGAGCAGTACTTC. Encoded protein: CASRLRQGRNEQYF.

J is TRBJ2-7 and V is TRBV7-3; D might be TRBD2 (5 bases). Germline V gene lookup returns CDR1 SGHTA and CDR2 FQGTGA. V lost 3 bases and J 4 bases, leaving 10 bases between the germline ends. This CDR3 spans 13 amino acids. CDR3 DNA sequence: TGTGCCAGCAGCTTGGGCGAGGGATACGAGCAGTACTTC. Its protein is CASSLGEGYEQYF.

The chain is built from TRBV28 and TRBJ1-4, with TRBD1 matching 9 bases. J gave up 17 bases and V 6 bases, and 10 bases lay outside the gene matches. Germline loops: CDR1 MDHEN, CDR2 SYDVKM. This CDR3 spans 12 amino acids. CDR3: CASSPALGQGFF. The CDR3 DNA reads as TGTGCCAGCAGCCCCGCCCTGGGACAGGGTTTTTTT.

J is TRBJ1-1 and V is TRBV19; TRBD1 aligns across 7 bases. The CDR3 is 14 amino acids. The J segment lost 1 base and the V segment lost 8 bases, leaving 7 bases of the junction unmatched. The germline V gene encodes CDR1 LNHDA and CDR2 SQIVND (reference sequence). CDR3 in amino acids: CASRQGYGNTEAFF. The CDR3 nucleotides read TGTGCCAGTCGACAGGGATATGGGAACACTGAAGCTTTCTTT.

The genes are TRBV2 and TRBJ1-3, with D possibly TRBD1 on 6 matching bases. CDR1 SNHLY and CDR2 FYNNEI come from the germline V gene. The CDR3 spans 17 residues. Trimming removed 8 bases from V and 2 bases from J, with 22 bases in between. This CDR3 is CASSPYPLGAAGNTIYF. The CDR3, as DNA: TGTGCCAGCTCACCTTACCCCCTGGGGGCGGCTGGAAACACCATATATTTT.

This rearrangement joins TRBV7-8 to TRBJ1-2; D is ambiguous. The CDR3 runs to 15 residues. Trimming cost V 1 base and J 4 bases, with 13 bases left between them. Germline-derived CDR1 and CDR2 are SGHVS and FQNEAQ. The CDR3 region is CASSLVPRDLYGYTF. CDR3 nucleotide sequence: TGTGCCAGCAGCTTAGTTCCCCGGGATCTCTATGGCTACACCTTC.

The chain couples TRBV28 to TRBJ1-4; D is unresolved. Looked up from germline, CDR1 is MDHEN and CDR2 is SYDVKM. The CDR3 has 16 residues. V was cut by 3 bases and J by 4 bases, with 15 bases left in between. The CDR3 DNA reads as TGTGCCAGCAGTTTTCGGGGTCCCTGGTATAATGAAAAACTGTTTTTT. Translation: CASSFRGPWYNEKLFF.

The V gene is TRBV11-2, the J gene TRBJ2-1, with TRBD2 matching over 7 bases. V was pared by 6 bases and J by 10 bases, with 12 bases of the junction left unmatched. The CDR3 contains 14 residues. Germline V CDR1 and CDR2: SGHAT, FQNNGV. The CDR3: CASRASGQGREQFF. Here the CDR3 DNA reads TGTGCCAGCAGGGCTAGCGGACAAGGGAGGGAGCAGTTCTTC.

The V and J genes are TRBV4-2 and TRBJ2-2, with D maybe TRBD1 (6 bases). Trimming took off 1 base at V and 4 bases at J, with 13 bases between the two ends. CDR1 and CDR2 from the germline V gene are LGHNA and YNFKEQ. The CDR3 has 16 residues. CDR3 in DNA: TGTGCCAGCAGCCAAGCAACAGGGCTGGCCACCGGGGAGCTGTTTTTT. Translation: CASSQATGLATGELFF.

V is TRBV11-2 and J is TRBJ2-3; a weak D match, TRBD2 (6 bases). V was clipped by 0 bases and J by 9 bases, with 10 bases between them. Germline V gene sequence: CDR1 SGHAT, CDR2 FQNNGV. The length of the CDR3 is 13 residues. The CDR3 loop reads CASSLDARGTQYF. DNA of the CDR3: TGTGCCAGCAGCTTAGATGCCCGGGGGACGCAGTATTTT.

This clone has just one count. This chain joins TRBV13 and TRBJ1-2; D ambiguous. This CDR3 comprises 13 residues. V was cut by 0 bases and J by 8 bases, with 10 bases left in between. Germline CDR1 reads PRHDT; CDR2 reads FYEKMQ (reference sequence). The CDR3, as DNA: TGTGCCAGCAGCTTAGGCGGTCTACGGGGCTACACCTTC. Translating gives CASSLGGLRGYTF.

This chain joins TRBV15 and TRBJ1-2; D is uncertain. Trimming stripped 3 bases from V and 5 bases from J, with 10 bases between. The CDR3 has 13 amino acids. The germline V gene encodes CDR1 LNHNV and CDR2 YYDKDF (reference sequence). The CDR3 nucleotides are TGTGCCACCAGCAGCCCTACTGAGTATGGCTACACCTTC. The encoded protein is CATSSPTEYGYTF.

The rearrangement links TRBV29-1 to TRBJ1-2, with 9 nucleotides matching TRBD1. The junction had 7 bases not matched to a gene; V was cut back by 0 bases and J by 8 bases. This CDR3 region has 14 residues. Germline CDR1 and CDR2: SQVTM and ANQGSEA. CDR3 loop: CSVEDQWTGEGYTF. The CDR3 bases are TGCAGCGTTGAAGATCAGTGGACAGGGGAAGGCTACACCTTC.

The gene calls are TRBV6-1 and TRBJ2-1; 7 bases fit TRBD2. The germline V gene has CDR1 MNHNS and CDR2 SASEGT. The CDR3 extends over 12 amino acids. With 2 bases clipped from V and 10 bases from J, the junction kept 2 bases outside the gene matches. The CDR3 nucleotides are TGTGCCAGCAGTGAATCGCGGGGGGAGCAGTTCTTC. Encoded protein: CASSESRGEQFF.

V usage is TRBV7-8 and J usage is TRBJ2-7; TRBD1 agrees at 9 bases. The germline gives CDR1 SGHVS, CDR2 FQNEAQ. The V and J ends lost 6 bases and 3 bases, in that order; junction bases with no gene match: 9. The CDR3 is made up of 15 amino acids. This CDR3 reads CASRDDRGAVYEQYF. CDR3 DNA: TGTGCCAGCAGAGACGACAGGGGGGCTGTCTACGAGCAGTACTTC.

The V gene is TRBV2, the J gene TRBJ1-1; 7 bases map to TRBD1. CDR1 and CDR2 (germline): SNHLY, FYNNEI. The junction had 8 bases not matched to a gene; V was cut back by 9 bases and J by 7 bases. The CDR3 loop spans 12 amino acids. This CDR3 is CARRRGQSEAFF. The CDR3 region has the DNA TGTGCCAGGAGAAGGGGGCAGAGTGAAGCTTTCTTT.

The V and J genes are TRBV15 and TRBJ2-7, with 7 bases that match TRBD2. The V segment lost 3 bases and the J segment 2 bases; nucleotides outside the gene matches: 7. The CDR3 is made up of 15 amino acids. Germline V gives CDR1 LNHNV, CDR2 YYDKDF (reference sequence). The CDR3 bases are TGTGCCACCAGCAGGGATCCGGGGGGTACCTACGAGCAGTACTTC. This sequence encodes CATSRDPGGTYEQYF.